Each of the 21 T cell receptor beta chains below was sequenced from the same sample in a study of T cell responses to AZD1222 COVID-19 vaccine. Only in-frame clones appear in the TCRdb table, and some are missing; sequencing was by immunoSEQ multiplex PCR. The sample carries about 140,000 clones, 90% recorded once. Sequencing used peripheral blood, obtained 28 days after the second AZD1222 dose. All receptors come from an adult who received the AZD1222 COVID-19 vaccine.

The rearrangement links TRBV5-4 to TRBJ2-2; D is undetermined. The germline V gene has CDR1 SGHNT and CDR2 YYREEE (reference sequence). V was pared by 0 bases and J by 0 bases, with 6 bases between. This CDR3 is 15 amino acids long. The CDR3 protein is CASSLASANTGELFF. The CDR3 nucleotides read TGTGCCAGCAGCTTGGCCAGCGCGAACACCGGGGAGCTGTTTTTT.

This chain connects TRBV5-1 to TRBJ2-7; D is unresolved. The CDR3 runs 15 residues. The V end was cut by 0 bases, the J end by 5 bases, with 15 bases between. Looked up from germline, CDR1 is SGHRS and CDR2 is YFSETQ. The CDR3 here is CASSLDPQVIDEQYF. CDR3 bases: TGCGCCAGCAGCTTGGACCCGCAAGTCATCGACGAGCAGTACTTC.

The chain joins TRBV18 to TRBJ2-5; 10 nucleotides line up with TRBD1. Germline CDR1 KGHSH, CDR2 LQKENI. This CDR3 comprises 19 residues. J lost 4 bases, V lost 0 bases, and 14 bases had no gene match. This CDR3 is CASSPPADRGSHIIETQYF. The DNA of the CDR3 is TGTGCCAGCTCACCACCGGCGGACAGGGGGTCTCATATAATAGAGACCCAGTACTTC.

The genes are TRBV6-1 and TRBJ2-2; 7 bases are a match to TRBD1. The CDR3 runs 16 residues. CDR1 and CDR2 from the germline V gene are MNHNS and SASEGT. With 2 bases clipped from V and 4 bases from J, the junction kept 7 bases outside the gene matches. CDR3 protein: CASSEFPGQSTGELFF. Here the CDR3 DNA reads TGTGCCAGCAGTGAATTTCCGGGACAGTCCACCGGGGAGCTGTTTTTT.

V is TRBV3-1 (or the pseudogene TRBV3-2) and J is TRBJ1-3; TRBD1 matches 9 bases. CDR1 and CDR2 from the germline V gene are LGHDT and YNNKEL (reference sequence). This CDR3 spans 17 amino acids. J lost 2 bases, V lost 1 base, and 6 bases had no gene match. As DNA, the CDR3 is TGTGCCAGCAGCCAAGGGGACAGGGAAGGTACTGGAAACACCATATATTTT. Amino acids: CASSQGDREGTGNTIYF.

This chain uses TRBV7-9 with TRBJ1-5, with D perhaps TRBD1 (5 bases). The length of the CDR3 is 16 residues. V dropped 1 base and J dropped 3 bases, with 13 bases sitting between them. Germline loops: CDR1 SEHNR, CDR2 FQNEAQ (reference sequence). As DNA, the CDR3 is TGTGCCAGCAGCTTAGAAGGGGCCGGGCTCAATCAGCCCCAGCATTTT. This translates into CASSLEGAGLNQPQHF. The whole variable domain, filled in from reference TRBV7-9 and TRBJ1-5, reads DTGVSQNPRHKITKRGQNVTFRCDPISEHNRLYWYRQTLGQGPEFLTYFQNEAQLEKSRLLSDRFSAERPKGSFSTLEIQRTEQGDSAMYLCASSLEGAGLNQPQHFGDGTRLSIL.

V gene TRBV28 combines with J gene TRBJ2-2; 7 nucleotides agree with TRBD1. V shed 6 bases, J shed 5 bases, and the junction held 9 bases outside the gene matches. CDR1 MDHEN and CDR2 SYDVKM come from the germline V gene. CDR3 length equals 15 residues. Here the CDR3 reads CASRLSDRETGELFF. CDR3 DNA sequence: TGTGCCAGCAGGCTGAGCGACAGGGAAACCGGGGAGCTGTTTTTT.

This clone was observed once. V gene TRBV11-3 combines with J gene TRBJ2-7; D not resolved. The V gene lost 2 bases and the J gene lost 3 bases, with 8 bases spanning the gap. From germline, CDR1 is SGHNT and CDR2 YENEEA. The CDR3 loop spans 13 amino acids. As DNA, the CDR3 is TGTGCCAGCAGCTTAAGTGGCAGCTACGAGCAGTACTTC. It codes for CASSLSGSYEQYF.

V usage is TRBV19 and J usage is TRBJ1-1; 12 bases are shared with TRBD1. Germline V gives CDR1 LNHDA, CDR2 SQIVND (reference sequence). CDR3 length equals 16 residues. V was pared by 1 base and J by 4 bases, with 4 bases of the junction left unmatched. The CDR3 loop is CASSIVGTGGGTEAFF. CDR3 DNA sequence: TGTGCCAGTAGTATAGTTGGGACAGGGGGCGGCACTGAAGCTTTCTTT.

The chain links TRBV7-8 to TRBJ1-5, with TRBD1 identical over 8 bases. The CDR3 covers 15 residues. J lost 7 bases, V lost 3 bases, and 8 bases had no gene match. CDR1 and CDR2 (germline): SGHVS, FQNEAQ. CDR3 DNA: TGTGCCAGCAGCTTGGACGACAGGGGACGACAGCCCCAGCATTTT. This sequence encodes CASSLDDRGRQPQHF.

J is TRBJ1-1 and V is TRBV4-3; no clear D. The CDR3 is 13 residues long. V was pared by 4 bases and J by 0 bases, with 6 bases between. The germline V gene has CDR1 LGHNA and CDR2 YSLEER. The CDR3 DNA reads as TGCGCCAGCAGCCGAGGACTGAACACTGAAGCTTTCTTT. Encoded protein: CASSRGLNTEAFF.

This chain connects TRBV7-9 to TRBJ1-4, with TRBD1 identical over 9 bases. The V segment lost 5 bases and the J segment 1 base; nucleotides outside the gene matches: 11. Germline CDR1 SEHNR, CDR2 FQNEAQ (reference sequence). The CDR3 totals 18 residues. CDR3 loop: CASSPAGTGLGTNEKLFF. The CDR3 DNA reads TGTGCCAGCAGCCCAGCTGGGACAGGGTTGGGAACTAATGAAAAACTGTTTTTT.

This chain uses TRBV18 with TRBJ2-2, with TRBD2 as a possible D gene (6 bases). Germline CDR1 KGHSH, CDR2 LQKENI. The CDR3 is 15 amino acids. The ends were cut back, 3 bases at V and 3 bases at J, with 11 bases in the middle. CDR3 region: CASSPGGKDTGELFF. CDR3 coding DNA: TGTGCCAGCTCACCCGGGGGAAAGGACACCGGGGAGCTGTTTTTT.

The chain carries TRBV28 and TRBJ1-3; perhaps TRBD1 as D (5 bases). The V gene lost 7 bases and the J gene lost 0 bases, with 16 bases spanning the gap. The CDR3 consists of 16 residues. Germline-derived CDR1 and CDR2 are MDHEN and SYDVKM. CDR3 sequence: CASIEGRVLSGNTIYF. CDR3 nucleotides: TGTGCCAGCATCGAAGGCAGGGTCCTCTCTGGAAACACCATATATTTT.

Here the CDR3 DNA reads TGTGCCACCAGCAGACAGGGGAGTGTCGACGAGCAGTACTTC. Residues: CATSRQGSVDEQYF. The chain joins TRBV15 to TRBJ2-7; tentative D call: TRBD1 (6 bases). This CDR3 contains 14 residues. Germline CDR1 is LNHNV and CDR2 is YYDKDF (reference sequence). Trimming shortened V by 2 bases and J by 5 bases, and 13 bases separated the two germline ends.

CDR3 in amino acids: CASSLRSEFDGYTF. The CDR3 DNA reads TGTGCCAGCAGTTTGCGGTCCGAATTCGATGGCTACACCTTC. The V and J genes are TRBV28 and TRBJ1-2; D is ambiguous. The V gene's germline CDR1 is MDHEN and CDR2 SYDVKM. Trimming removed 3 bases at V and 6 bases at J, with 14 bases between. This CDR3 has 14 residues.

The chain employs TRBV7-9 and TRBJ2-5; weak D call: TRBD2 (5 bases). Germline loops: CDR1 SEHNR, CDR2 FQNEAQ (reference sequence). The CDR3 runs 12 residues. V shed 7 bases and J shed 5 bases, with 11 bases lying between them. CDR3 protein: CASKITGETQYF. The CDR3 DNA follows: TGTGCCAGCAAAATTACGGGGGAGACCCAGTACTTC.

Here the CDR3 DNA reads TGTGCCAGCAGTGAAAGAGGGGGCGTTGGCGGGGAGCTGTTTTTT. Its protein is CASSERGGVGGELFF. The V gene is TRBV2, the J gene TRBJ2-2; TRBD1 matches at 7 bases. Trimming at V came to 2 bases and at J to 7 bases, leaving 7 bases not matched to a gene. Germline V gene data show CDR1 as SNHLY and CDR2 as FYNNEI. CDR3 length: 15 amino acids.

This clone has a handful of counts. The rearrangement uses TRBV7-2 and TRBJ2-7; maybe TRBD2 (5 bases). Germline lookup yields CDR1 SGHTA and CDR2 FQGNSA. Trimming stripped 1 base from V and 2 bases from J, with 12 bases between. The CDR3 covers 15 residues. DNA for the CDR3: TGTGCCAGCAGCTTAGTTGCTAGCCCTACCTACGAGCAGTACTTC. Translation gives CASSLVASPTYEQYF.

The genes are TRBV25-1 and TRBJ2-3, with 8 bases identical to TRBD2. The CDR3 contains 13 residues. V dropped 4 bases and J dropped 3; count of bases not matched to a gene: 0. The germline gives CDR1 MGHDK, CDR2 SYGVNS. CDR3 coding DNA: TGTGCCAGCAGTGCGGGGGGGACAGATACGCAGTATTTT. This gives the protein CASSAGGTDTQYF.

This chain links TRBV12-3 or TRBV12-4 with TRBJ1-4; a weak D match, TRBD1 (5 bases). V dropped 8 bases and J dropped 7 bases, with 11 bases sitting between them. This CDR3 contains 12 residues. The CDR3 loop reads CASGQTGEKLFF. CDR3 bases: TGTGCCAGCGGACAAACTGGTGAAAAACTGTTTTTT.